The clone carrying this TCR beta chain was observed a handful of times. Its antigen is not identified. The sample comes from a study of cytotoxic CD8 clonotypes in ibrutinib-treated CLL. For the study at large: Investigators reported 25 or so partial and 2 complete responses; after median about 70 months, approximately 15 patients remained remitted and about 12 progressed.

Data came from immunoSEQ multiplex PCR; TCRdb stores just in-frame clones and leaves some out. The sample holds some 290,000 clones; around four fifths are singletons and the top ten take 6.5% to 8.5%. The CDR3 runs to 14 residues. The V gene lost 6 bases and the J gene lost 5 bases, with 14 bases spanning the gap. Germline V gives CDR1 MNHEY, CDR2 SVGAGI. Study conclusions and caveats: Clonality went up at the time of ibrutinib response, stayed stable in sustained remission, and later dropped back toward its baseline level at progression. Baseline clonality exceeded age-matched healthy donors and tracked circulating CD8+ T-cell counts.

This chain uses TRBV6-5 with TRBJ1-3, with D uncertain. The clonotype originates from a human donor with chronic lymphocytic leukemia. The sample was PBMCs, taken before ibrutinib treatment. CDR3 loop: CASSPGWSRNTIYF. The CDR3 DNA is TGTGCCAGCAGCCCCGGTTGGTCTAGAAACACCATATATTTT.